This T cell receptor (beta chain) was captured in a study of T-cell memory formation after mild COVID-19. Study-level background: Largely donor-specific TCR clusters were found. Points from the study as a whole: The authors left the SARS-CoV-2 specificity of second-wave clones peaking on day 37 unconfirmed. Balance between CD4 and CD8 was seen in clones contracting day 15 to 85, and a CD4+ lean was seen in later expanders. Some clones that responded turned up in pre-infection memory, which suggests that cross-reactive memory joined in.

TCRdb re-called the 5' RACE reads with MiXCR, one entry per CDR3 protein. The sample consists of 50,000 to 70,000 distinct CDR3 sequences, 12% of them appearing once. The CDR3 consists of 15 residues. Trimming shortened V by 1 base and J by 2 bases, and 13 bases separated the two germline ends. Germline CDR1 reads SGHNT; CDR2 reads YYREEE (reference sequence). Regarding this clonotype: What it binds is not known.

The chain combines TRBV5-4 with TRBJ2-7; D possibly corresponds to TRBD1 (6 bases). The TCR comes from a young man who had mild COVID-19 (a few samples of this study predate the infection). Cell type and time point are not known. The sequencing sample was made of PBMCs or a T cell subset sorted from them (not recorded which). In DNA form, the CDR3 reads TGTGCCAGCAGCTTGATGGGGGCAACGACCTACGAGCAGTACGTC. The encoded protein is CASSLMGATTYEQYV.